This T cell receptor (beta chain) was recorded in a study of T-cell reconstitution after alpha-beta-depleted transplantation in children. As it was prepared, the TCRbeta library received unique molecular identifiers. TCRdb reprocessed the PCR reads with MiXCR, giving one entry per CDR3 protein. The sample records fewer than 90,000 distinct CDR3 sequences, roughly 6.6% being singletons. This clonotype appeared a few times. This material consisted of PBMCs from the stem cell graft donor, taken from the stem cell graft. The origin of this receptor is a human donor who donated a stem cell graft to a child with acute lymphoblastic leukemia.

CDR3 protein: CASTGTGGANYGYTF. The CDR3 DNA follows: TGTGCCAGCACCGGAACGGGGGGAGCTAACTATGGCTACACCTTC. V and J are TRBV6-1 and TRBJ1-2, with a tentative D call TRBD1 (5 bases). Trimming pared 7 bases from V and 0 bases from J, leaving 15 bases between. CDR1 is MNHNS, CDR2 SASEGT, per germline. This CDR3 contains 15 residues.